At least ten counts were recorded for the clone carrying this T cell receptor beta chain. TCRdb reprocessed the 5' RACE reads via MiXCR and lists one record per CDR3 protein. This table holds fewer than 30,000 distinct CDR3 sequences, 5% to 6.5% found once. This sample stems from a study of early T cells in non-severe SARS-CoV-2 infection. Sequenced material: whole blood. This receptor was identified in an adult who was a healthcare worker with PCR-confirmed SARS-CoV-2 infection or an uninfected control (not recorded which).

This CDR3 reads CASSPRLAGGYRNEQFF. The CDR3 nucleotides are TGTGCCAGTAGTCCTCGACTAGCGGGAGGGTACCGCAATGAGCAGTTCTTC. The chain recombines TRBV19 with TRBJ2-1; 14 positions agree with TRBD2. V shed 5 bases, J shed 6 bases, and the junction held 9 bases outside the gene matches. The germline gives CDR1 LNHDA, CDR2 SQIVND (reference sequence). CDR3 size: 17 residues.